Given below is one T cell receptor (beta chain) in context. Antigen unknown. Rearranged V-D-J TRB sequences were amplified with a mixed TRB-A/B primer pool. Via MiXCR, TCRdb re-called the multiplex PCR reads, giving one row per CDR3 protein. Of 10,000 to 15,000 distinct CDR3 sequences listed, 25% to 30% were seen once; the top ten hold around 9.9%. These data belong to a study of T cell repertoires in aging, cancer and after chemotherapy. Study details: Paired samples before and after chemotherapy came from chronic lymphocytic leukemia patients on fludarabine- or bendamustine-based regimens. Study findings and constraints: Healthy donors lost TCR diversity with age mainly through richness, cancer patients through richness and evenness. In each cancer cohort, median generation probability increased across chemotherapy, suggesting thymic output rebounded. Age-matched healthy donors had significantly more diverse, less clonal blood TCR repertoires than untreated cancer patients.

Peripheral blood genomic DNA, not sorted cells or RNA, was the template. The source is a human donor with a blood cancer. The sample taken for sequencing was blood.

The CDR3 region is CASYPAGGGTQYF. CDR3 nucleotide sequence: TGTGCCAGCTATCCTGCGGGGGGGGGGACCCAGTACTTC. The chain uses TRBV7-9 and TRBJ2-5; 9 bases are shared with TRBD2. Germline V lookup: CDR1 SEHNR, CDR2 FQNEAQ (reference sequence). This CDR3 is built from 13 residues. V lost 8 bases and J lost 7; bases outside the gene matches: 8. The complete variable domain, with remaining parts taken from reference TRBV7-9 and TRBJ2-5, reads DTGVSQNPRHKITKRGQNVTFRCDPISEHNRLYWYRQTLGQGPEFLTYFQNEAQLEKSRLLSDRFSAERPKGSFSTLEIQRTEQGDSAMYLCASYPAGGGTQYFGPGTRLLVL.